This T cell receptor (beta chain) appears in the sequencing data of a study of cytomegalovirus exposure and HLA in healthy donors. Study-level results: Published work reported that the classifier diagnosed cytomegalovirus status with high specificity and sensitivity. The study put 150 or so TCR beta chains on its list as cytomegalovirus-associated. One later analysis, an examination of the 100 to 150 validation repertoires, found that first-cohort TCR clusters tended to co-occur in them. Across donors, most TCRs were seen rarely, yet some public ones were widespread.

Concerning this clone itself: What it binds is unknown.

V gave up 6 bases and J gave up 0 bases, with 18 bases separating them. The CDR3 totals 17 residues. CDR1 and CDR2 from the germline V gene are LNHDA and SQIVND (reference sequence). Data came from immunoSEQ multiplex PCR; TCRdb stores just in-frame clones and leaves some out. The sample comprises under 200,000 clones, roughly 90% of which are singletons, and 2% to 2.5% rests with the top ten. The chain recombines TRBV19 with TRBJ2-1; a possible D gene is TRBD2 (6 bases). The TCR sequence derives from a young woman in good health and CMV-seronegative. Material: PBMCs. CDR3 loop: CASSTLEFGSSYNEQFF. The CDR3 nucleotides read TGTGCCAGTAGCACGCTGGAATTCGGGAGCTCCTACAATGAGCAGTTCTTC.